This is a list of T cell receptor beta chains from one sample in a study of CD8 T cell repertoires and HIV-1 epitope variants. Repertoires were generated with immunoSEQ multiplex PCR, while TCRdb's copy carries only in-frame clones and drops some. This table has over 90,000 clones, around 67% appearing once. The sample consisted of uncultured baseline CD8+ T cells from peripheral blood mononuclear cells (PBMCs). These TCRs come from a male donor with HIV. Both conserved end residues are part of each CDR3. D genes are given only for firm matches. Some rows have no size entry. The others give once, few or many, or a class for an expanded clone.

-	TRBV7-9	-	TRBJ2-1	TGTGCCAGCAGCTCCCCGGGTAGGAGCTCCTACAATGAGCAGTTCTTC	CASSSPGRSSYNEQFF
-	TRBV27	-	TRBJ2-7	TGTGCCAGCAGTTCTCCATCCTACGAGCAGTACTTC	CASSSPSYEQYF
-	TRBV6-5	-	TRBJ1-2	TGTGCCAGCAGTCCGCAGAGGGGGTTTGGCTACACCTTC	CASSPQRGFGYTF
TRBD2	TRBV4-2	-	TRBJ2-7	TGTGCCAGCAGCCAAGATCGACTAGCGGGTTGGGAGCAGTACTTC	CASSQDRLAGWEQYF
TRBD1	TRBV5-8	-	TRBJ2-1	TGTGCCAGCAGCTTGGGGCAGGGGGTGCCAAGCTACAATGAGCAGTTCTTC	CASSLGQGVPSYNEQFF
-	TRBV21-1	-	TRBJ2-7	TGTGCCAGCAGCAAAGTAGGGACTAGCGGGAGAGAGGGGGTTTACGAGCAGTACTTC	CASSKVGTSGREGVYEQYF
-	TRBV19	-	TRBJ2-1	TGTGCCAGTAGGAGGGAAAGCTCCTACAATGAGCAGTTCTTC	CASRRESSYNEQFF
-	TRBV27	-	TRBJ1-2	TGTGCCAGCAGTTTATCGTCCGGGTATGGCTACACCTTC	CASSLSSGYGYTF
-	TRBV9	-	TRBJ2-2	TGTGCCAGCAGCCCCCGCGGAGCGAACACCGGGGAGCTGTTTTTT	CASSPRGANTGELFF
-	TRBV4-1	-	TRBJ1-5	TGCGCCAGCAGCCCAACAGGGATTAGCAATCAGCCCCAGCATTTT	CASSPTGISNQPQHF
-	TRBV28	-	TRBJ1-2	TGTGCCAGCAGTTTTCAGGGGATTGGTGGCTACACCTTC	CASSFQGIGGYTF
TRBD1	TRBV28	-	TRBJ2-5	TGTGCCAGCAGTCCTAACAGGGGGCGCCGGGAGACCCAGTACTTC	CASSPNRGRRETQYF
-	TRBV5-6	-	TRBJ2-2	TGTGCCAGCAGCCGGACCCTTAGCGGCACCGGGGAGCTGTTTTTT	CASSRTLSGTGELFF
TRBD1	TRBV27	once	TRBJ1-2	TGTGCCAGCAGCACCCGGGACAGGGGGTACTATGGCTACACCTTC	CASSTRDRGYYGYTF
-	TRBV4-2	-	TRBJ1-5	TGTGCCAGCAGCCAAGGGGCAGGGAGGAATCAGCCCCAGCATTTT	CASSQGAGRNQPQHF
-	TRBV5-6	-	TRBJ2-1	TGTGCCAGCAGTTATCGTGGGGTGATGGGCAATGAGCAGTTCTTC	CASSYRGVMGNEQFF
-	TRBV6-9	-	TRBJ1-1	TGTGCCAGCAGTTACACAAGGGACACTGAAGCTTTCTTT	CASSYTRDTEAFF
-	TRBV28	-	TRBJ1-4	TGTGCCAGCAGCTCCCCACACCCAACTAATGAAAAACTGTTTTTT	CASSSPHPTNEKLFF
-	TRBV6-6	-	TRBJ1-6	TGTGCCAGCAGTAGGGAGTATTCACCCCTCCACTTT	CASSREYSPLHF
-	TRBV27	-	TRBJ2-7	TGTGCCAGCAGCCCACTCTCCTCCTACGAGCAGTACTTC	CASSPLSSYEQYF
TRBD1	TRBV7-2	-	TRBJ2-1	TGTGCCAGCAGCTCGGACAGGGGGGATGAGCAGTTCTTC	CASSSDRGDEQFF
-	TRBV6-1	-	TRBJ1-6	TGTGCCAGCAGTGACGCCGTAGGGGGTCCTAATAATTCACCCCTCCACTTT	CASSDAVGGPNNSPLHF
-	TRBV6-5	few	TRBJ2-7	TGTGCCAGCAGTTTTGGGCGAGATCCCTCCTACGAGCAGTACTTC	CASSFGRDPSYEQYF
-	TRBV19	-	TRBJ1-5	TGTGCCAGTAGTAAAAGGACGGCCCATAGCAATCAGCCCCAGCATTTT	CASSKRTAHSNQPQHF
TRBD2	TRBV27	-	TRBJ2-7	TGTGCCAGCAGCCCTTGGCGGGGGATGACCTACGAGCAGTACTTC	CASSPWRGMTYEQYF
-	TRBV14	medium-sized	TRBJ2-5	TGTGCCAGCAGCTCTCGCCGGGGGAAGAGAGAGACCCAGTACTTC	CASSSRRGKRETQYF
-	TRBV12-5	-	TRBJ2-1	TGTGCTAGTGGATCCGGTCGGGGGAATGAGCAGTTCTTC	CASGSGRGNEQFF
TRBD2	TRBV10-3	-	TRBJ2-1	TGTGCCATCAGTGAGACGCCACTAGCGGGGCCGGACAATGAGCAGTTCTTC	CAISETPLAGPDNEQFF
-	TRBV14	-	TRBJ2-1	TGTGCCAGCAGCCAGAAAAACTTGAGGGGAACCTACAATGAGCAGTTCTTC	CASSQKNLRGTYNEQFF
-	TRBV27	-	TRBJ2-6	TGTGCCAGCGGAAGACGCTCTGGGGCCAACGTCCTGACTTTC	CASGRRSGANVLTF
TRBD1	TRBV4-3	-	TRBJ2-5	TGCGCCAGCAGCCAAGAGGACAGGGGGGGAGAGACCCAGTACTTC	CASSQEDRGGETQYF
-	TRBV18	-	TRBJ2-7	TGTGCCAGCTCACCATACGCGGACACCCGGCGGCCCTACGAGCAGTACTTC	CASSPYADTRRPYEQYF